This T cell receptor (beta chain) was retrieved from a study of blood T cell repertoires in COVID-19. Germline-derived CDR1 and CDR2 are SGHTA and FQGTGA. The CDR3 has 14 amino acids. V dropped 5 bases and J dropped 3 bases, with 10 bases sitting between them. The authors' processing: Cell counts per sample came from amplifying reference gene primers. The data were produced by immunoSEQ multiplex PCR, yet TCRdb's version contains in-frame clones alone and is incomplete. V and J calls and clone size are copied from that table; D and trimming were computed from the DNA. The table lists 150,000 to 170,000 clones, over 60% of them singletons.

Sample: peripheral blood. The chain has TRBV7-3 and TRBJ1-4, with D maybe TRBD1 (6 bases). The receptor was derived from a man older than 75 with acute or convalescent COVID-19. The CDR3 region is CASSQDSSNEKLFF. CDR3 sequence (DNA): TGTGCCAGCAGCCAGGACAGTTCTAATGAAAAACTGTTTTTT.